The 17 T cell receptor beta chains in this list originate from one sample, sequenced in a study of T-cell memory formation after mild COVID-19. TCRdb analysed the 5' RACE reads with MiXCR anew, one entry per CDR3 protein. The table shows approximately 250,000 distinct CDR3 sequences, with around 17% occurring only once. Sequencing was carried out using PBMCs or a T cell subset sorted from them (not recorded which). The receptors were sampled from a man between 18 and 35 years old who had mild COVID-19 (a few samples of this study predate the infection). Cell type and time point are not known.

CDR3 bases: TGTGCCAGCAGTGACCACCAGCGGGGGACGGTAAACACTGAAGCTTTCTTT. Translated, it gives CASSDHQRGTVNTEAFF. The chain joins TRBV6-1 to TRBJ1-1, with D perhaps matching TRBD1 (5 bases). The length of the CDR3 is 17 residues. Germline V lookup: CDR1 MNHNS, CDR2 SASEGT. V was shortened by 3 bases and J by 2 bases, with 19 bases between the two germline ends.

The chain recombines TRBV6-2 or TRBV6-3 with TRBJ2-7; D is perhaps TRBD2 (6 bases). Germline CDR1 and CDR2: MNHEY and SVGEGT. V dropped 3 bases and J dropped 3 bases, with 15 bases sitting between them. This CDR3 has 15 residues. The CDR3 coding sequence is TGTGCCAGCAGTTATTTGGGACTGGGGAACTACGAGCAGTACGTC. It codes for CASSYLGLGNYEQYV.

The chain joins TRBV7-2 to TRBJ2-7; D unresolved. CDR1 is SGHTA, CDR2 FQGNSA, per germline. Deletions cut 4 bases from V and 3 bases from J, with 7 bases between. CDR3 length equals 12 residues. The CDR3 here is CASSSLLYEQYF. The CDR3 DNA sequence: TGTGCCAGCAGCTCCCTTCTCTACGAGCAGTACTTC. The full variable domain, rest sourced from reference TRBV7-2 and TRBJ2-7, is GAGVSQSPSNKVTEKGKDVELRCDPISGHTALYWYRQSLGQGLEFLIYFQGNSAPDKSGLPSDRFSAERTGGSVSTLTIQRTQQEDSAVYLCASSSLLYEQYFGPGTRLTVT.

The rearrangement links TRBV12-3 or TRBV12-4 to TRBJ2-3; 8 bases map to TRBD2. V lost 8 bases to trimming and J lost 2 bases; unmatched junction nucleotides: 6. This CDR3 has 14 amino acids. CDR3 sequence (DNA): TGTGCCAGCCTGGGACTAGTTGACACAGATACGCAGTATTTT. Its translation is CASLGLVDTDTQYF.

This clonotype was detected a few times. The chain recombines TRBV5-1 with TRBJ2-4; 15 bases map to TRBD2. The junction had 8 bases not matched to a gene; V was cut back by 4 bases and J by 0 bases. CDR1 is SGHRS, CDR2 YFSETQ, per germline. The CDR3 loop spans 19 amino acids. DNA of the CDR3: TGCGCCAGCAGCCCAATGGGACTAGCGGGGGGTCTAGCCAAAAACATTCAGTACTTC. It yields the protein CASSPMGLAGGLAKNIQYF.

In this sample, this clonotype turned up a few times. The rearrangement links TRBV19 to TRBJ2-7, with D possibly TRBD1 on 5 matching bases. Germline CDR1 LNHDA, CDR2 SQIVND (reference sequence). V lost 3 bases, J lost 2 bases, and 8 bases lay in between. This CDR3 has 13 amino acids. The CDR3 loop is CASSMDTPYEQYF. The CDR3, as DNA: TGTGCCAGTAGTATGGACACTCCCTACGAGCAGTACTTC.

CDR3: CASSQDGLGTEAFF. CDR3 in DNA: TGCGCCAGCAGCCAAGATGGTTTGGGAACTGAAGCTTTCTTT. The rearrangement joins TRBV4-3 to TRBJ1-1; no clear D gene. Trimming shortened V by 0 bases and J by 5 bases, and 10 bases separated the two germline ends. Germline CDR1 is LGHNA and CDR2 is YSLEER. There are 14 residues in the CDR3.

The rearrangement joins TRBV5-1 to TRBJ2-3; D gene ambiguous. The V gene lost 0 bases and the J gene lost 11 bases, with 13 bases spanning the gap. The CDR3 is made up of 13 amino acids. CDR1 and CDR2 from the germline V gene are SGHRS and YFSETQ. The CDR3 DNA follows: TGCGCCAGCAGCTTGGAGCCTATTAGGAGGCAGTATTTT. Protein sequence: CASSLEPIRRQYF.

The rearrangement uses TRBV19 and TRBJ1-1; tentative D call: TRBD1 (6 bases). V gave up 5 bases and J gave up 5 bases, with 15 bases separating them. The CDR3 sequence is 14 residues long. Germline V CDR1 and CDR2: LNHDA, SQIVND (reference sequence). CDR3 sequence (DNA): TGTGCCAGTAGTTTCGGACAGACGCCTACTGAAGCTTTCTTT. Amino acids: CASSFGQTPTEAFF.

In DNA form, the CDR3 reads TGCGCCAGCAGCCAAGTCCGGGGCGCTCAGCCCCAGCATTTT. It is translated as CASSQVRGAQPQHF. V and J are TRBV4-3 and TRBJ1-5; perhaps TRBD1 as D (5 bases). The CDR3 extends over 14 amino acids. Germline CDR1 LGHNA, CDR2 YSLEER. The ends were cut back, 1 base at V and 6 bases at J, with 10 bases in the middle.

This rearrangement joins TRBV12-3 or TRBV12-4 to TRBJ2-5; maybe TRBD1 (5 bases). The V gene lost 7 bases and the J gene lost 1 base, with 16 bases spanning the gap. CDR3 size: 15 residues. Here the CDR3 reads CASTNLQGSQETQYF. The DNA of the CDR3 is TGTGCCAGCACAAATTTGCAGGGCTCCCAAGAGACCCAGTACTTC.

A few counts support this clonotype. The chain joins TRBV29-1 to TRBJ2-4; 9 nucleotides match TRBD1. The V gene end was trimmed by 6 bases and the J gene end by 9 bases; junction bases not matched to a gene: 9. The CDR3 loop spans 13 amino acids. Germline values: CDR1 SQVTM, CDR2 ANQGSEA. CDR3: CSVYRDRESIQYF. DNA of the CDR3: TGCAGCGTATACCGGGACAGGGAAAGCATTCAGTACTTC. The full variable domain, its missing parts supplied by reference TRBV29-1 and TRBJ2-4, is SAVISQKPSRDICQRGTSLTIQCQVDSQVTMMFWYRQQPGQSLTLIATANQGSEATYESGFVIDKFPISRPNLTFSTLTVSNMSPEDSSIYLCSVYRDRESIQYFGAGTRLSVL.

This chain joins TRBV7-2 and TRBJ2-5; D is perhaps TRBD1 or TRBD2 (5 bases each). The CDR3 extends over 13 amino acids. V was clipped by 3 bases and J by 7 bases, with 12 bases between them. CDR1 and CDR2 (germline): SGHTA, FQGNSA. The CDR3 loop is CASSFGQRGTQYF. The CDR3, as DNA: TGTGCCAGCAGCTTCGGTCAGAGGGGGACCCAGTACTTC.

The V and J genes are TRBV7-6 and TRBJ1-2; D ambiguous. This CDR3 is built from 13 residues. The germline CDR1 and CDR2 sequences are SGHVS and FNYEAQ. The DNA for the CDR3 is TGTGCAGCCTCAAAGGGCAGCAACTATGGCTACACCTTC. Translating it yields CAASKGSNYGYTF. The full variable domain, in which reference TRBV7-6 and TRBJ1-2 provide the parts outside the CDR3, is GAGVSQSPRYKVTKRGQDVALRCDPISGHVSLYWYRQALGQGPEFLTYFNYEAQQDKSGLPNDRFSAERPEGSISTLTIQRTEQRDSAMYRCAASKGSNYGYTFGSGTRLTVV.

The chain is built from TRBV29-1 and TRBJ1-3; D gene uncertain. CDR1 and CDR2 (germline): SQVTM, ANQGSEA. The CDR3 totals 13 residues. Trimming took off 6 bases at V and 3 bases at J, with 12 bases between the two ends. CDR3 amino acids: CSVRTENGNTIYF. The CDR3 DNA follows: TGCAGCGTCCGCACTGAAAATGGAAACACCATATATTTT.

This clonotype was seen more than once but under ten times. V is TRBV20-1 and J is TRBJ2-7, with D tentatively TRBD1 or TRBD2 (6 bases each). Germline V gene lookup returns CDR1 DFQATT and CDR2 SNEGSKA (reference sequence). The CDR3 is 13 amino acids. V was trimmed by 6 bases and J by 1 base, leaving 13 bases between them. The CDR3 sequence: CSAGGTVSYEQYF. The CDR3 DNA reads TGCAGTGCAGGGGGGACCGTTTCCTACGAGCAGTACTTC.

This clonotype was seen a few times. The chain carries TRBV20-1 and TRBJ2-5; D is uncertain. The germline CDR1 and CDR2 sequences are DFQATT and SNEGSKA (reference sequence). Trimming took off 6 bases at V and 7 bases at J, with 9 bases between the two ends. The CDR3 runs to 10 residues. CDR3 in amino acids: CSAVRGTQYF. DNA of the CDR3: TGCAGTGCGGTTCGCGGGACCCAGTACTTC.